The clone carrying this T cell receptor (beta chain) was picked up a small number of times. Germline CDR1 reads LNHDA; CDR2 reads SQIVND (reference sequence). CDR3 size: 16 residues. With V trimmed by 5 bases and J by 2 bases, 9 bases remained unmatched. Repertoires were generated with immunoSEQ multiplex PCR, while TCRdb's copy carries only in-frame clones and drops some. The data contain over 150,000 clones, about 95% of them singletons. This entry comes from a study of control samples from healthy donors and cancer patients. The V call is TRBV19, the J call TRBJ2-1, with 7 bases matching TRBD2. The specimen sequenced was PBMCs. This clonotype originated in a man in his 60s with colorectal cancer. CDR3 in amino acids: CASSLDGEGTYNEQFF. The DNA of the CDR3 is TGTGCCAGTAGTCTGGACGGGGAGGGGACCTACAATGAGCAGTTCTTC.